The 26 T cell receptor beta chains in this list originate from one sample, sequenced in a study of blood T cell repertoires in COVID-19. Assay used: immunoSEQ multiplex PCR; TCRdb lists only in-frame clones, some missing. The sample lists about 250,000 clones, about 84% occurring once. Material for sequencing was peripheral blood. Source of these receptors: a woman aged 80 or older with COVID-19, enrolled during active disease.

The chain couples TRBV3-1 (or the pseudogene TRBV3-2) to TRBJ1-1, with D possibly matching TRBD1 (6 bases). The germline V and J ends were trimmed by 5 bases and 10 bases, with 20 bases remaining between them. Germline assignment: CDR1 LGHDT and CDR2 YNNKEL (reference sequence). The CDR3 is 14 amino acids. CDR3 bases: TGTGCCAGCAGCTCACTCGGTTGGGGGCAGGCAGCTTTCTTT. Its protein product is CASSSLGWGQAAFF.

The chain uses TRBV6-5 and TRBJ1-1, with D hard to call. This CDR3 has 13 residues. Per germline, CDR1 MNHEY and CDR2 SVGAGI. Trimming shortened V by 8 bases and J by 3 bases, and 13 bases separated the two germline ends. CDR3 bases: TGTGCCAGCTCCCGCGGTTTACACACTGAAGCTTTCTTT. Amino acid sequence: CASSRGLHTEAFF.

CDR3 sequence (DNA): TGTGCCAGCAGCTTGGGACAGGGAGCAGGGGAGCTGTTTTTT. This encodes CASSLGQGAGELFF. The chain links TRBV5-6 to TRBJ2-2; 7 bases are a match to TRBD1. CDR1 SGHDT and CDR2 YYEEEE come from the germline V gene. The CDR3 totals 14 residues. Losses at the gene ends were 0 bases for V and 8 bases for J; bases not matched to a gene: 4.

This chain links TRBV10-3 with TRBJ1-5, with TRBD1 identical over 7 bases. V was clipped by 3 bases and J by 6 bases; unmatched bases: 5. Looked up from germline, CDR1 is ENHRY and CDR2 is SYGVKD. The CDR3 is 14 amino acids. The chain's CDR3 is CAISEGGGGQPQHF. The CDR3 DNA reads TGTGCCATCAGTGAAGGAGGGGGCGGTCAGCCCCAGCATTTT.

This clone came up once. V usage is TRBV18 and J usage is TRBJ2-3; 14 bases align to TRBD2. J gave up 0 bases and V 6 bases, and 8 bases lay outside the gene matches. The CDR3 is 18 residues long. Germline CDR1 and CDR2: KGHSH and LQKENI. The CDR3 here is CASSQTSGGAISTDTQYF. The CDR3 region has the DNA TGTGCCAGCTCGCAGACTAGCGGGGGGGCCATTAGCACAGATACGCAGTATTTT.

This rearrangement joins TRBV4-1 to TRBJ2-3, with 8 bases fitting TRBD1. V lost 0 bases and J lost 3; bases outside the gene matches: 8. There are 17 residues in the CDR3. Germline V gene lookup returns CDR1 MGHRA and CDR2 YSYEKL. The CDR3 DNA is TGCGCCAGCAGCCAAGATTGGGGGACAGGAGGTACAGATACGCAGTATTTT. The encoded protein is CASSQDWGTGGTDTQYF.

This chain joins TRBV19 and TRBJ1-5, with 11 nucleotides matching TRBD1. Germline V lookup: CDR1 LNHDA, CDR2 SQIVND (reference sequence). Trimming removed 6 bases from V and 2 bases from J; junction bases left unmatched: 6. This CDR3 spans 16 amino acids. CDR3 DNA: TGTGCCAGTAGCCGAACGGGACAGGGGGGCAATCAGCCCCAGCATTTT. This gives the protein CASSRTGQGGNQPQHF. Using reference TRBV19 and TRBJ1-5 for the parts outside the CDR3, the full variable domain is DGGITQSPKYLFRKEGQNVTLSCEQNLNHDAMYWYRQDPGQGLRLIYYSQIVNDFQKGDIAEGYSVSREKKESFPLTVTSAQKNPTAFYLCASSRTGQGGNQPQHFGDGTRLSIL.

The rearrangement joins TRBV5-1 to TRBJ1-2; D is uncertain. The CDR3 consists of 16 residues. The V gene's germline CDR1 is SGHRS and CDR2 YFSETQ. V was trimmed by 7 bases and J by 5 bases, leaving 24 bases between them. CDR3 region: CASANHNLEVRYGYTF. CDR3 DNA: TGCGCCAGCGCAAATCACAATCTAGAGGTTCGATATGGCTACACCTTC.

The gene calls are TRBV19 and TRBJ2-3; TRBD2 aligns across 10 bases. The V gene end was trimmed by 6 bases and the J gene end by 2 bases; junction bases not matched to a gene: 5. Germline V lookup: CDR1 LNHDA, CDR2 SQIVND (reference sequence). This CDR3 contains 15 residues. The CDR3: CASSKAGGTTDTQYF. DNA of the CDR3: TGTGCCAGTAGCAAAGCGGGGGGGACCACAGATACGCAGTATTTT.

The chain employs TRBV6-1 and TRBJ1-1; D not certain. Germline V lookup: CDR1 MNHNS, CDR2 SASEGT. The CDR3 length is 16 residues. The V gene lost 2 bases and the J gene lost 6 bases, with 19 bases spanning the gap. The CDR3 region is CASSESRGLLKAEAFF. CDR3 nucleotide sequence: TGTGCCAGCAGTGAATCCCGGGGATTATTGAAGGCTGAAGCTTTCTTT.

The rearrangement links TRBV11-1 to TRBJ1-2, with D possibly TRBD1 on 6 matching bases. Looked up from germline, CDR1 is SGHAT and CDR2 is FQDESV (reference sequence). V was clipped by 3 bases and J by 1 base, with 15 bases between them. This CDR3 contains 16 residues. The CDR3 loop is CASSLRQGQDNYGYTF. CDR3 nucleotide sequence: TGTGCCAGCAGCTTGCGGCAGGGACAAGATAACTATGGCTACACCTTC.

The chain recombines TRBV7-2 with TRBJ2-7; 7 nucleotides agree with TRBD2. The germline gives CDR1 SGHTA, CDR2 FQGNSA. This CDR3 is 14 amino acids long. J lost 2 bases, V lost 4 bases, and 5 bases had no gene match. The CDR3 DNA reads TGTGCCAGCAGCTCCGGGACTACCCCCTACGAGCAGTACTTC. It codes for CASSSGTTPYEQYF.

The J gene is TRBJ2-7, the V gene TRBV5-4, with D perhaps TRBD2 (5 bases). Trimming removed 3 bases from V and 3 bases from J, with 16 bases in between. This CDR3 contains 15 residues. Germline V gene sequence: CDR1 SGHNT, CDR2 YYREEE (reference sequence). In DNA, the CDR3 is TGTGCCAGCAGCTCCGGAGGCCGGATAAACTACGAGCAGTACGTC. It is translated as CASSSGGRINYEQYV.

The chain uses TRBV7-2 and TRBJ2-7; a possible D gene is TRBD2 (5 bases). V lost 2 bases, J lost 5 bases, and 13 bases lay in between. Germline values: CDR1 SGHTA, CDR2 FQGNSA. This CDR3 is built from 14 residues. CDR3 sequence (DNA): TGTGCCAGCAGCTTAACCGGGGTCGTAGACGAGCAGTACTTC. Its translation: CASSLTGVVDEQYF.

CDR3 sequence reads: CASYSFNEQFF. CDR3 nucleotides: TGTGCCAGCTACAGTTTCAATGAGCAGTTCTTC. This chain joins TRBV12-3 or TRBV12-4 and TRBJ2-1, with unresolved D. This CDR3 contains 11 residues. Trimming removed 8 bases from V and 6 bases from J, with 8 bases in between.

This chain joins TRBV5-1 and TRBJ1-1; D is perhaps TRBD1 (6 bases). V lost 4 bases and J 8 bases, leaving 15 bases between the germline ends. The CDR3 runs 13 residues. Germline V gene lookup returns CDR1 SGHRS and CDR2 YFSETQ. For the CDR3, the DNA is TGCGCCAGCAGCCTAAGACAGGTTGGAGAAGCTTTCTTT. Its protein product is CASSLRQVGEAFF.

This chain's CDR3 is CASSSGQVNEKLFF. CDR3 DNA sequence: TGCGCCAGCAGCTCCGGACAGGTTAATGAAAAACTGTTTTTT. The chain carries TRBV5-1 and TRBJ1-4; 7 nucleotides match TRBD1. V dropped 3 bases and J dropped 4; count of bases not matched to a gene: 3. CDR1 is SGHRS and CDR2 is YFSETQ in the germline V gene. CDR3 length: 14 residues.

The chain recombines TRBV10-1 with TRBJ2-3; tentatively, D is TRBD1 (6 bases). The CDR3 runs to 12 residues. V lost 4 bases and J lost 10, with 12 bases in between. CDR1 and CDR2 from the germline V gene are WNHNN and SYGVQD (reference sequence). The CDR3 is CASSGGQGSQYF. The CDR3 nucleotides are TGCGCCAGCAGTGGGGGCCAGGGGTCGCAGTATTTT.

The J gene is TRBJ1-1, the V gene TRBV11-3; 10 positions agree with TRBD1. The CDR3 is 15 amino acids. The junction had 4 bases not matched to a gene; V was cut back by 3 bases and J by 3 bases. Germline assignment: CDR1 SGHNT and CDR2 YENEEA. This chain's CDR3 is CASSFSGTGDTEAFF. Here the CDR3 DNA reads TGTGCCAGCAGCTTCTCCGGGACAGGGGACACTGAAGCTTTCTTT.

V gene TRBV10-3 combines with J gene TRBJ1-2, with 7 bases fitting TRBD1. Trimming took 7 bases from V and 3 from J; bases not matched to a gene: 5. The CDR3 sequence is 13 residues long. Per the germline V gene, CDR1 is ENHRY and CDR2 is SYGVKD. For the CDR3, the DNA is TGTGCCATCACCCTCGGGACAGACTATGGCTACACCTTC. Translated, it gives CAITLGTDYGYTF.

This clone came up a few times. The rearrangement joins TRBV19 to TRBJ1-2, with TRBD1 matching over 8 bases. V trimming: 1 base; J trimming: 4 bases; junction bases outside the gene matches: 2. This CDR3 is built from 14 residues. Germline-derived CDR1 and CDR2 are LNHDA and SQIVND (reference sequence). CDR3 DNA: TGTGCCAGTAGTATAGCGGGACAGGTCTATGGCTACACCTTC. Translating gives CASSIAGQVYGYTF.

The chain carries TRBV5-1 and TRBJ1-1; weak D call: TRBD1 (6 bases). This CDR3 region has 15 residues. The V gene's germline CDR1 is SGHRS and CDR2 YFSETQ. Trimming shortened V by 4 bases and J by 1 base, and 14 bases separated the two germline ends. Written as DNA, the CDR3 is TGCGCCAGCAGCCCACAGGGATTATGGAACACTGAAGCTTTCTTT. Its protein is CASSPQGLWNTEAFF. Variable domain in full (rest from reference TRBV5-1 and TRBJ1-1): KAGVTQTPRYLIKTRGQQVTLSCSPISGHRSVSWYQQTPGQGLQFLFEYFSETQRNKGNFPGRFSGRQFSNSRSEMNVSTLELGDSALYLCASSPQGLWNTEAFFGQGTRLTVV.

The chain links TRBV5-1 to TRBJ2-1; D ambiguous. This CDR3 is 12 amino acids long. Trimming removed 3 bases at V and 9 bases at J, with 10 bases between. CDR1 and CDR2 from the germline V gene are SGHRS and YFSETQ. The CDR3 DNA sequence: TGCGCCAGCAGCTCCGAGTCGGGTGAGCAGTTCTTC. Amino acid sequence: CASSSESGEQFF.

The CDR3, as DNA: TGTGCCAGCAGCCCCGACGGGAGGGTGGGCACCTTC. Protein: CASSPDGRVGTF. The rearrangement links TRBV3-1 (or the pseudogene TRBV3-2) to TRBJ1-2; D gene unclear. The CDR3 sequence is 12 residues long. Trimming removed 4 bases at V and 13 bases at J, with 16 bases between. Germline CDR1 LGHDT, CDR2 YNNKEL (reference sequence).

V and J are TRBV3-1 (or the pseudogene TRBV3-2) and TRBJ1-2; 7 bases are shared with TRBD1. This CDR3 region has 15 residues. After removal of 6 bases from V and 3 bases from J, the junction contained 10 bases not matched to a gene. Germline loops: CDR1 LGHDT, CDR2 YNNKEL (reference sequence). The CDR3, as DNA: TGTGCCAGCAGGCAGGCGCTTGGGACAGACTATGGCTACACCTTC. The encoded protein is CASRQALGTDYGYTF.

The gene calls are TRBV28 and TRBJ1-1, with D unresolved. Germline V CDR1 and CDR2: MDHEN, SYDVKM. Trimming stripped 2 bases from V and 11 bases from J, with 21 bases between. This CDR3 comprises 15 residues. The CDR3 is CASSLGFVVQSAAFF. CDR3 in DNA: TGTGCCAGCAGTTTAGGTTTTGTTGTGCAAAGTGCGGCTTTCTTT. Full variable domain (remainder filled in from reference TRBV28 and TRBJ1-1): DVKVTQSSRYLVKRTGEKVFLECVQDMDHENMFWYRQDPGLGLRLIYFSYDVKMKEKGDIPEGYSVSREKKERFSLILESASTNQTSMYLCASSLGFVVQSAAFFGQGTRLTVV.